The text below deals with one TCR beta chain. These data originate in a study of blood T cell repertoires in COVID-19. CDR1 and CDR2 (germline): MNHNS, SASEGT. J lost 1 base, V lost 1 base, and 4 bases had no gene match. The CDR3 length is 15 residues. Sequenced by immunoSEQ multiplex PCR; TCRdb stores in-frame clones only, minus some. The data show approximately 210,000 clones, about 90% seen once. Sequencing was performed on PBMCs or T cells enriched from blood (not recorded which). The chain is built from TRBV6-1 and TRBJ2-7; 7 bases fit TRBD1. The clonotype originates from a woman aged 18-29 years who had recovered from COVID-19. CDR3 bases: TGTGCCAGCAGTGAAGGACAGGGCCTTTCCTACGAGCAGTACTTC. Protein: CASSEGQGLSYEQYF.